Listed below are T cell receptor beta chains from one sample, sequenced in a study of CXCR3-negative and CXCR3-positive naive CD8 T cells. Reanalyzing the 5' RACE reads, TCRdb keeps one entry per CDR3 protein, without DNA. In all, the sample yields around 96,000 distinct CDR3 sequences. Material: naive CXCR3- CD8+ T cells from blood. Receptors were obtained from a human donor in good health. Some clones in this sample may be carry-over from other donors' samples. Both conserved end residues are part of each CDR3.

J | V | CDR3
TRBJ2-7 | TRBV7-9 | CASSPRDRWSSYEQYF
TRBJ2-2 | TRBV29-1 | CSVGTGGTGELFF
TRBJ2-7 | TRBV3-1 | CASSPMNLAIAGNEQYF
TRBJ2-7 | TRBV7-9 | CASSLFREDEQYF
TRBJ1-2 | TRBV5-1 | CASSLASGAVGYTF
TRBJ2-1 | TRBV28 | CASSLWGSGTAYNEQFF
TRBJ1-2 | TRBV11-2 | CASSLATNYGYTF
TRBJ2-7 | TRBV27 | CASSLRQGYEQYF
TRBJ2-7 | TRBV27 | CASSLSGGYTYEQYF
TRBJ2-6 | TRBV4-3 | CASSPSGGTGANVLTF
TRBJ2-7 | TRBV7-9 | CASSLSVAGSSYEQYF
TRBJ2-3 | TRBV29-1 | CSGGRREDTQYF
TRBJ2-7 | TRBV29-1 | CSVELGGYEQYF
TRBJ2-2 | TRBV29-1 | CSAVPGQGTNTGELFF
TRBJ2-2 | TRBV7-9 | CASSTNSGGANTGELFF
TRBJ1-2 | TRBV12-3/TRBV12-4 | CASSPSTGKVFGYTF
TRBJ2-7 | TRBV4-3 | CASSGSGVRDEQYF
TRBJ2-7 | TRBV4-1 | CASSQAGTGGEQYF
TRBJ2-1 | TRBV12-3/TRBV12-4 | CASSHKGLAGENEQFF
TRBJ2-2 | TRBV29-1 | CSVDFGTGELFF
TRBJ1-6 | TRBV27 | CASSSDRESSPLHF
TRBJ2-7 | TRBV7-6 | CASSLEGNSYEQYF
TRBJ2-5 | TRBV5-1 | CASSLRRGGQETQYF
TRBJ1-1 | TRBV12-3/TRBV12-4 | CASSFAGHLNTEAFF
TRBJ1-2 | TRBV7-9 | CASSPSSRVIFGYGYTF
TRBJ2-3 | TRBV12-3/TRBV12-4 | CASSTLAGGPPDTQYF